The text below deals with one TCR beta chain. The source of the sample is a study of CD8+CD57+ T cells in acquired aplastic anemia. Trimming left V 0 bases short and J 5 bases short, with 11 bases between. The CDR3 extends over 14 amino acids. CDR1 is SGHRS and CDR2 is YFSETQ in the germline V gene. Genomic DNA was employed as the template in profiling TCR beta VDJ and CDR3. TCRdb re-analysed the reads in MiXCR, keeping a single row per CDR3 protein. The sample lists hundreds of thousands of distinct CDR3 sequences; about two thirds were seen once. The genes are TRBV5-1 and TRBJ1-1; D remains unclear. Sequencing was performed on sorted CD4+, CD8+, or CD8+CD57+ T cells (not recorded which) from PBMCs. The origin of this receptor is a human donor in good health, serving as a control. CDR3 region: CASSLDLPGTEAFF. In nucleotides, the CDR3 is TGCGCCAGCAGCTTGGATCTCCCCGGGACTGAAGCTTTCTTT.